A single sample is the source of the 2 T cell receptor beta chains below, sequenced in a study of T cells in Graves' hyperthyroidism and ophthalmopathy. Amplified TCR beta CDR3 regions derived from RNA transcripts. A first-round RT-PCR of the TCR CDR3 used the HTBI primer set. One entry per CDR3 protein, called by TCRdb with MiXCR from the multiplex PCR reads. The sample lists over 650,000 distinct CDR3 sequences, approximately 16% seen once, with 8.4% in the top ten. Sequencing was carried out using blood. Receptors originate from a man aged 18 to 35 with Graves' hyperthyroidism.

CDR3 amino acids: CASSTWDSSTDTQYF. In nucleotides, the CDR3 is TGTGCCAGCAGCACCTGGGACTCTAGCACAGATACGCAGTATTTT. J is TRBJ2-3 and V is TRBV9; a possible D gene is TRBD2 (6 bases). Germline values: CDR1 SGDLS, CDR2 YYNGEE. This CDR3 comprises 15 residues. V lost 4 bases, J lost 0 bases, and 12 bases lay in between.

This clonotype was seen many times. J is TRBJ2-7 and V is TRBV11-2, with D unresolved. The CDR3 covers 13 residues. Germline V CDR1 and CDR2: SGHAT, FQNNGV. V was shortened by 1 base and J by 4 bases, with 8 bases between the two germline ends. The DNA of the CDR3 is TGTGCCAGCAGCTTAGCTCTGGGATACGAGCAGTACTTC. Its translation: CASSLALGYEQYF.